This T cell receptor (beta chain) derives from a study of cytomegalovirus exposure and HLA in healthy donors. Looking at the study overall: Early on, a data release was issued that held about 85 million unique TCRs from HLA-typed donors.

A multiplex PCR was run with 60 Vbeta primers and 13 Jbeta primers. Sequencing used immunoSEQ multiplex PCR; TCRdb keeps in-frame clones, though not all of them. The sample shows some 85,000 clones, 65% to 80% of them seen only once. Sequencing used PBMCs. This TCR derives from a man aged 35 to 55 in good health and CMV-seronegative.

The CDR3, as DNA: TGTGCCAGCAGCTCCACAAGCGGGGGCTCCACTGAGCAGTTCTTC. Encoded protein: CASSSTSGGSTEQFF. V gene TRBV4-2 combines with J gene TRBJ2-1, with 8 bases identical to TRBD2. The J segment lost 9 bases and the V segment lost 5 bases, leaving 12 bases of the junction unmatched. CDR1 LGHNA and CDR2 YNFKEQ come from the germline V gene. This CDR3 has 15 amino acids.